This TCR beta chain was identified in a study of lymphopenia after photon versus proton radiotherapy. Whole-study results and caveats: Survival link was tested only in deceased patients; proton benefit remains a possibility. Larger post-nadir TCR diversity loss correlated inversely with survival in deceased patients. After the lymphocyte nadir, photon-treated repertoires showed oligoclonal expansion, especially of CD8+ Temra cells. Photon-treated patients lost naive T cells and TCR diversity; proton-treated stayed stable.

Clones were sequenced by immunoSEQ multiplex PCR, and TCRdb holds only the in-frame ones, with some missing. This sample has 15,000 or so clones, with just over 85% found just once. Notes on this clone: Its cognate antigen is unknown.

In germline, CDR1 is SGHAT, CDR2 FQNNGV. CDR3 length equals 16 residues. With V trimmed by 0 bases and J by 0 bases, 1 base remained unmatched. The J gene is TRBJ2-3, the V gene TRBV11-2; 9 nucleotides match TRBD1. This receptor was identified in a man in his sixties or seventies with pancreatic cancer. This sample comprised peripheral blood, obtained from a patient treated with proton-based radiotherapy. CDR3 loop: CASSLDGQGSTDTQYF. In DNA form, the CDR3 reads TGTGCCAGCAGCTTAGACGGACAGGGGAGCACAGATACGCAGTATTTT.